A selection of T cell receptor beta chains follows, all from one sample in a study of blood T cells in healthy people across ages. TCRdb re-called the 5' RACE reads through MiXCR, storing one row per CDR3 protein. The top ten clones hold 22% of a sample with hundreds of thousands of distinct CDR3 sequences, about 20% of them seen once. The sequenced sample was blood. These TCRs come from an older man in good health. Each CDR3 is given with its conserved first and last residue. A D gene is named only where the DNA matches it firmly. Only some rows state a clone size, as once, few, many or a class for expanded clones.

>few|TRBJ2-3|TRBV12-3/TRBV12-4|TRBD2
CASSFLSGGTDTQYF
TGTGCCAGCAGTTTTCTTAGCGGGGGCACAGATACGCAGTATTTT
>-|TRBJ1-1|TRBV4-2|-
CASSPEAASAFF
TGTGCCAGCAGCCCCGAAGCGGCCTCGGCTTTCTTT
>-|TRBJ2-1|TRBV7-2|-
CASSLEVQHNEQFF
TGTGCCAGCAGCTTAGAGGTGCAGCACAATGAGCAGTTCTTC
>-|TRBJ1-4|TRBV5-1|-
CASSTGLNLRGEKLFF
TGCGCCAGCAGTACCGGCCTCAACCTTAGGGGCGAAAAACTGTTTTTT
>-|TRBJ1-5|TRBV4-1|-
CASSQDRWFKGNQPQHF
TGCGCCAGCAGCCAAGATCGTTGGTTCAAGGGCAATCAGCCCCAGCATTTT
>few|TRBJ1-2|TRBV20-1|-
CSAKPPSLNYGYTF
TGCAGTGCGAAACCCCCGTCTCTAAACTATGGCTACACCTTC
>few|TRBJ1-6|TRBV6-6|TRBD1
CASLRDRFNSPLHF
TGTGCCAGCTTGCGGGACAGGTTTAATTCACCCCTCCACTTT
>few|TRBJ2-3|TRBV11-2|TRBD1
CASSATGTDTDTQYF
TGTGCCAGCAGCGCGACCGGGACAGACACAGATACGCAGTATTTT
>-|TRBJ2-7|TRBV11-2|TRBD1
CASSLEQGAFYEQYF
TGTGCCAGCAGCTTAGAGCAGGGGGCCTTCTACGAGCAGTACTTC
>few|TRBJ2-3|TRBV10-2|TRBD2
CASRGTSGTFLPMGPQYF
TGCGCCAGCAGAGGGACTAGCGGGACCTTTCTCCCCATGGGGCCGCAGTATTTT
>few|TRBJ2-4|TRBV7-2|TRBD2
CASSFSSGSAKNIQYF
TGTGCCAGCAGCTTTTCTAGCGGGAGCGCCAAAAACATTCAGTACTTC
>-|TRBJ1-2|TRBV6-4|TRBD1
CASSDSGTGGYTF
TGTGCCAGCAGTGATTCCGGGACAGGAGGCTACACCTTC
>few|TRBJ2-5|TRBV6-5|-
CASSYSYRDGTQYF
TGTGCCAGCAGTTACTCCTACAGGGATGGGACCCAGTACTTC
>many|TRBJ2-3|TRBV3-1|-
CASSQDTSGTDTQYF
TGTGCCAGCAGCCAAGATACGTCAGGCACAGATACGCAGTATTTT
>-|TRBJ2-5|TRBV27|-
CASSPWIAAQETQYF
TGTGCCAGCAGTCCCTGGATAGCGGCACAAGAGACCCAGTACTTC
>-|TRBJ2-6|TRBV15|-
CATSRALAGSGANVLTF
TGTGCCACCAGCAGAGCTCTTGCGGGATCTGGGGCCAACGTCCTGACTTTC
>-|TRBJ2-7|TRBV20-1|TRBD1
CSAGGSTGGDEQYF
TGCAGTGCAGGAGGATCGACAGGGGGCGACGAGCAGTACTTC
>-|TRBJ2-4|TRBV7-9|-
CASSLGENSSGDIQYF
TGTGCCAGCAGCTTAGGTGAAAACAGCTCTGGAGACATTCAGTACTTC
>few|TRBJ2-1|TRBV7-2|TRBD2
CASSLANGRASEQFF
TGTGCCAGCAGCTTAGCGAACGGGAGGGCCAGTGAGCAGTTCTTC
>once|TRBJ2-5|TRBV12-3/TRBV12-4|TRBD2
CASSHSSGGGQETQYF
TGTGCCAGCAGCCACTCTAGCGGGGGGGGCCAAGAGACCCAGTACTTC
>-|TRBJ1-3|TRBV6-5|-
CATGPGASSGNTIYF
TGTGCCACCGGTCCGGGGGCCAGCTCTGGAAACACCATATATTTT
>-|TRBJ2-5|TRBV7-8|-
CASNKFLQETQYF
TGTGCCAGCAACAAGTTCCTTCAAGAGACCCAGTACTTC
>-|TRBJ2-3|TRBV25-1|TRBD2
CASSTQRGGLTSTDTQYF
TGTGCCAGCAGTACCCAGCGGGGGGGTTTAACTAGCACAGATACGCAGTATTTT
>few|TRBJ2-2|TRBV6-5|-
CASSYGARSNTGELFF
TGTGCCAGCAGTTACGGAGCCCGTTCCAATACCGGGGAGCTGTTTTTT
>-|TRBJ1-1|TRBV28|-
CASTVPPLGKTEAFF
TGTGCCAGCACCGTGCCCCCCCTCGGCAAAACTGAAGCTTTCTTT
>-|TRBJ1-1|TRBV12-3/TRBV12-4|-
CASSPPRGYTEAFF
TGTGCCAGCAGCCCCCCCCGGGGATACACTGAAGCTTTCTTT
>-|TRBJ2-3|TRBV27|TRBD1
CASSHRDRGKDTDTQYF
TGTGCCAGCAGTCACCGGGACAGGGGGAAGGACACAGATACGCAGTATTTT
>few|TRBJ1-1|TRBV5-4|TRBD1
CASSLGRQGADTEAFF
TGTGCCAGCAGCTTGGGAAGACAGGGAGCGGACACTGAAGCTTTCTTT
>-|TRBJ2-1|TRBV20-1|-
CSAREQRGAYEQFF
TGCAGTGCTAGAGAGCAAAGAGGAGCATATGAGCAGTTCTTC
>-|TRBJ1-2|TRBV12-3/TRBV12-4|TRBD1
CASSASTGLRGYTF
TGTGCCAGCAGTGCATCGACAGGGCTCCGTGGCTACACCTTC
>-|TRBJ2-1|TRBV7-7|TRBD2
CASSSETSGGSNEQFF
TGTGCCAGCAGCTCCGAGACTAGCGGCGGTTCGAATGAGCAGTTCTTC
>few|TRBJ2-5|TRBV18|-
CASPPFERSETQYF
TGTGCCAGCCCACCATTCGAGAGAAGCGAGACCCAGTACTTC
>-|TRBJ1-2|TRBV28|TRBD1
CASSLGTVGYGYTF
TGTGCCAGCAGCCTAGGGACAGTGGGCTATGGCTACACCTTC
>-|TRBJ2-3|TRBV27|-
CASSFWGGSTDTQYF
TGTGCCAGCAGCTTTTGGGGCGGAAGCACAGATACGCAGTATTTT
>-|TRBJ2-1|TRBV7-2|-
CASSLMYNEQFF
TGTGCCAGCAGCTTAATGTACAATGAGCAGTTCTTC
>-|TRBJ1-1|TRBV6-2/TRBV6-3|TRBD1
CASSSGQLGGNTEAFF
TGTGCCAGCAGTTCGGGACAGCTGGGGGGCAACACTGAAGCTTTCTTT
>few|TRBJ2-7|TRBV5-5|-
CASSPGWGDGSYEQYF
TGTGCCAGCAGCCCAGGTTGGGGGGACGGATCCTACGAGCAGTACTTC
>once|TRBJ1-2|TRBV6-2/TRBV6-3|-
CASSFVVRTYGYTF
TGTGCCAGCAGTTTCGTAGTGAGGACCTATGGCTACACCTTC
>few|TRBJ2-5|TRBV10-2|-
CASSEPRPQETQYF
TGCGCCAGCAGTGAGCCCCGTCCGCAAGAGACCCAGTACTTC
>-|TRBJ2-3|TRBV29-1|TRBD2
CSERPAGVSDTQYF
TGCAGCGAACGCCCGGCGGGAGTGTCTGATACGCAGTATTTT
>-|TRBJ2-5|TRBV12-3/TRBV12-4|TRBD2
CASSRSGGFETQYF
TGTGCCAGCAGCCGTAGCGGGGGTTTTGAGACCCAGTACTTC
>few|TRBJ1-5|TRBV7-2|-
CASSPDSFQPQHF
TGTGCCAGCAGCCCGGACAGTTTCCAGCCCCAGCATTTT
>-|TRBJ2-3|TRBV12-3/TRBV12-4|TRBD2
CASSFWASGTSGTTDTQYF
TGTGCCAGCAGTTTTTGGGCCTCCGGGACTAGCGGGACCACAGATACGCAGTATTTT
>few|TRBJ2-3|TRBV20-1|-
CSAQEPGSRGLDTQYF
TGCAGTGCTCAAGAGCCGGGGTCGAGGGGTTTAGATACGCAGTATTTT
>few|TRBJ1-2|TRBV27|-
CASSLVPGAVEGYTF
TGTGCCAGCAGTTTAGTTCCAGGGGCTGTGGAGGGCTACACCTTC
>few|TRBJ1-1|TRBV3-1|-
CASSQQYRSEAFF
TGTGCCAGCAGCCAACAATACAGGTCTGAAGCTTTCTTT
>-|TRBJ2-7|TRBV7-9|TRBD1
CASSLEGRGPYEQYF
TGTGCCAGCAGCTTAGAGGGCAGGGGGCCCTACGAGCAGTACTTC
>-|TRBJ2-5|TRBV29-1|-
CSVVASGFGETQYF
TGCAGCGTTGTGGCCTCTGGGTTTGGGGAGACCCAGTACTTC
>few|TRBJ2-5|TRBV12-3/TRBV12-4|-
CASRPKTGTGVYQETQYF
TGTGCCAGCAGGCCTAAAACCGGGACTGGCGTGTACCAAGAGACCCAGTACTTC
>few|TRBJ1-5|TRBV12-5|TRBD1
CASGLVIGQGARGQPQHF
TGTGCTAGTGGTTTGGTAATTGGACAGGGGGCGAGGGGTCAGCCCCAGCATTTT
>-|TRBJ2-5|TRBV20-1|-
CSASMGVGTQYF
TGCAGTGCTAGTATGGGCGTGGGGACCCAGTACTTC
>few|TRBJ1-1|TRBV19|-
CASSRQDANTEAFF
TGTGCCAGTAGTCGACAGGACGCCAACACTGAAGCTTTCTTT
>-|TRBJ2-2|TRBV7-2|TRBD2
CASSRGDSNTGELFF
TGTGCCAGCAGCCGGGGGGATTCGAACACCGGGGAGCTGTTTTTT
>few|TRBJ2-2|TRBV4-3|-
CASSQDLRVTGELFF
TGCGCCAGCAGCCAAGATCTTAGGGTGACCGGGGAGCTGTTTTTT
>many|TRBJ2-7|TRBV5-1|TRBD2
CASSPTSGPYEQYF
TGCGCCAGCAGTCCGACTAGCGGCCCCTACGAGCAGTACTTC
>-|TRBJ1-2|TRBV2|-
CASLLDRNANYGYTF
TGTGCCAGCCTGTTGGACAGAAATGCTAACTATGGCTACACCTTC
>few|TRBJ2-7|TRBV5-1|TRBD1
CASSYGPGQGYEQYF
TGCGCCAGCAGTTACGGCCCGGGACAGGGCTACGAGCAGTACTTC
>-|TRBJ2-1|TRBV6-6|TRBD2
CASSPSGSPPNEQFF
TGTGCCAGCAGCCCCAGCGGGAGCCCTCCCAATGAGCAGTTCTTC
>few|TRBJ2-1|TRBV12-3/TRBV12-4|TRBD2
CASRAPGLAENEQFF
TGTGCCAGCAGGGCCCCAGGACTAGCCGAAAATGAGCAGTTCTTC
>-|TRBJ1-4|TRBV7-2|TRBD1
CASSSRTGLNEKLFF
TGTGCCAGCAGCTCTCGGACAGGCCTTAATGAAAAACTGTTTTTT